The 10 T cell receptor beta chains below come from one sample, sequenced in a study of T-cell memory formation after mild COVID-19. TCRdb re-called the 5' RACE reads through MiXCR, storing one row per CDR3 protein. The table shows 350,000 to 450,000 distinct CDR3 sequences, with 20% to 25% occurring only once. Source material: PBMCs or a T cell subset sorted from them (not recorded which). Every receptor here comes from an adult woman who had mild COVID-19 (a few samples of this study predate the infection). Cell type and time point are not known.

This clonotype was detected ten times or more. This rearrangement joins TRBV18 to TRBJ2-3; 8 nucleotides align to TRBD1. Per the germline V gene, CDR1 is KGHSH and CDR2 is LQKENI. There are 15 residues in the CDR3. J lost 4 bases, V lost 6 bases, and 9 bases had no gene match. The CDR3 here is CASSSRDRGPDTQYF. CDR3 DNA sequence: TGTGCCAGCTCTTCCCGAGACAGGGGCCCAGATACGCAGTATTTT.

Comment on this clonotype: The junction departs from germline at one end; a sequencing error may be responsible. The chain couples TRBV4-2 to TRBJ1-1; D ambiguous. This CDR3 is built from 14 residues. Germline CDR1 LGHNA, CDR2 YNFKEQ. CDR3 residues: CASSKESGRTEAFF. As DNA, the CDR3 is TGTGCCAGCAGCAAAGAATCTGGGAGGACTGAAGCTTTCTTT.

The rearrangement links TRBV14 to TRBJ1-5; D remains ambiguous. The germline CDR1 and CDR2 sequences are SGHDN and FVKESK. This CDR3 comprises 14 residues. Trimming left V 1 base short and J 5 bases short, with 9 bases between. The CDR3 loop is CASSQAGLDQPQHF. The CDR3 DNA follows: TGTGCCAGCAGCCAAGCGGGATTAGATCAGCCCCAGCATTTT.

The gene calls are TRBV19 and TRBJ2-2; 7 bases map to TRBD1. Trimming took 6 bases from V and 4 from J; bases not matched to a gene: 8. Per germline, CDR1 LNHDA and CDR2 SQIVND (reference sequence). This CDR3 region has 15 residues. The CDR3 sequence: CASREQGSGTGELFF. Here the CDR3 DNA reads TGTGCCAGTAGGGAACAGGGGTCGGGCACCGGGGAGCTGTTTTTT.

The J gene is TRBJ1-2, the V gene TRBV10-3; D is unclear. This CDR3 region has 13 residues. With 3 bases removed from V and 1 base from J, the gap between germline ends came to 6 bases. Germline V gene sequence: CDR1 ENHRY, CDR2 SYGVKD. In DNA form, the CDR3 reads TGTGCCATCAGTGACAAACATAACTATGGCTACACCTTC. It encodes CAISDKHNYGYTF.

The V gene is TRBV5-1, the J gene TRBJ1-1; TRBD1 matches 7 bases. CDR1 is SGHRS and CDR2 is YFSETQ in the germline V gene. V lost 7 bases, J lost 3 bases, and 3 bases stayed unmatched. The CDR3 sequence is 12 residues long. The CDR3 loop is CASGTGDTEAFF. The CDR3 DNA reads TGCGCCAGCGGCACAGGGGACACTGAAGCTTTCTTT.

This rearrangement joins TRBV7-2 to TRBJ2-1; D not resolved. Germline CDR1 reads SGHTA; CDR2 reads FQGNSA. The CDR3 is 14 residues long. V was trimmed by 3 bases and J by 5 bases, leaving 11 bases between them. The CDR3 region has the DNA TGTGCCAGCAGCTTTCAGCCCAGGAACAATGAGCAGTTCTTC. This encodes CASSFQPRNNEQFF.

V and J are TRBV4-3 and TRBJ2-2; D is perhaps TRBD1 (6 bases). The CDR3 sequence is 15 residues long. V was trimmed by 0 bases and J by 7 bases, leaving 12 bases between them. The germline V gene encodes CDR1 LGHNA and CDR2 YSLEER. The CDR3 sequence is CASSQETGTGGELFF. In DNA form, the CDR3 reads TGCGCCAGCAGCCAAGAAACAGGGACGGGCGGGGAGCTGTTTTTT.

J is TRBJ2-6 and V is TRBV27, with TRBD1 as a possible D gene (5 bases). The CDR3 is 13 residues long. Between the trimmed V and J ends, which lost 8 bases and 0 bases, there was a span of 5 bases. Germline-derived CDR1 and CDR2 are MNHEY and SMNVEV (reference sequence). The CDR3 nucleotides read TGTGCCAGCGGACACTCTGGGGCCAACGTCCTGACTTTC. It translates to CASGHSGANVLTF.

There are a few counts of this clonotype. V usage is TRBV28 and J usage is TRBJ1-2; TRBD1 aligns across 9 bases. Trimming at V came to 3 bases and at J to 5 bases, leaving 7 bases not matched to a gene. CDR3 size: 15 residues. Germline V gene sequence: CDR1 MDHEN, CDR2 SYDVKM. CDR3 nucleotides: TGTGCCAGCAGTTTGCTACCGGGACAGGGTTATGGCTACACCTTC. The encoded protein is CASSLLPGQGYGYTF.